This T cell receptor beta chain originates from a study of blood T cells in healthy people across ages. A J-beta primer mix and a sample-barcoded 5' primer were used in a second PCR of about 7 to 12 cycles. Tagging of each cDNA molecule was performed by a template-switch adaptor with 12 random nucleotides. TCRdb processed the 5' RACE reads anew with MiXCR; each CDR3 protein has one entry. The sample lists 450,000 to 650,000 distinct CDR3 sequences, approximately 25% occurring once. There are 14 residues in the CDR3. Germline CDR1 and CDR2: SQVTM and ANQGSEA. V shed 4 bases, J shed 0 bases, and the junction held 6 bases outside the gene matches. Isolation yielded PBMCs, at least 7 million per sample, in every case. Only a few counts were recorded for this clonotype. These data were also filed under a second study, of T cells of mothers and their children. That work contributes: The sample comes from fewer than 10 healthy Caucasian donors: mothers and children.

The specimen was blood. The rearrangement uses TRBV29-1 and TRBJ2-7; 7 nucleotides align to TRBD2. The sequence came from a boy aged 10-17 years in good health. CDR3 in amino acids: CSVVLRDYSYEQYF. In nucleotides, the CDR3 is TGCAGCGTTGTGTTGCGGGACTACTCCTACGAGCAGTACTTC.